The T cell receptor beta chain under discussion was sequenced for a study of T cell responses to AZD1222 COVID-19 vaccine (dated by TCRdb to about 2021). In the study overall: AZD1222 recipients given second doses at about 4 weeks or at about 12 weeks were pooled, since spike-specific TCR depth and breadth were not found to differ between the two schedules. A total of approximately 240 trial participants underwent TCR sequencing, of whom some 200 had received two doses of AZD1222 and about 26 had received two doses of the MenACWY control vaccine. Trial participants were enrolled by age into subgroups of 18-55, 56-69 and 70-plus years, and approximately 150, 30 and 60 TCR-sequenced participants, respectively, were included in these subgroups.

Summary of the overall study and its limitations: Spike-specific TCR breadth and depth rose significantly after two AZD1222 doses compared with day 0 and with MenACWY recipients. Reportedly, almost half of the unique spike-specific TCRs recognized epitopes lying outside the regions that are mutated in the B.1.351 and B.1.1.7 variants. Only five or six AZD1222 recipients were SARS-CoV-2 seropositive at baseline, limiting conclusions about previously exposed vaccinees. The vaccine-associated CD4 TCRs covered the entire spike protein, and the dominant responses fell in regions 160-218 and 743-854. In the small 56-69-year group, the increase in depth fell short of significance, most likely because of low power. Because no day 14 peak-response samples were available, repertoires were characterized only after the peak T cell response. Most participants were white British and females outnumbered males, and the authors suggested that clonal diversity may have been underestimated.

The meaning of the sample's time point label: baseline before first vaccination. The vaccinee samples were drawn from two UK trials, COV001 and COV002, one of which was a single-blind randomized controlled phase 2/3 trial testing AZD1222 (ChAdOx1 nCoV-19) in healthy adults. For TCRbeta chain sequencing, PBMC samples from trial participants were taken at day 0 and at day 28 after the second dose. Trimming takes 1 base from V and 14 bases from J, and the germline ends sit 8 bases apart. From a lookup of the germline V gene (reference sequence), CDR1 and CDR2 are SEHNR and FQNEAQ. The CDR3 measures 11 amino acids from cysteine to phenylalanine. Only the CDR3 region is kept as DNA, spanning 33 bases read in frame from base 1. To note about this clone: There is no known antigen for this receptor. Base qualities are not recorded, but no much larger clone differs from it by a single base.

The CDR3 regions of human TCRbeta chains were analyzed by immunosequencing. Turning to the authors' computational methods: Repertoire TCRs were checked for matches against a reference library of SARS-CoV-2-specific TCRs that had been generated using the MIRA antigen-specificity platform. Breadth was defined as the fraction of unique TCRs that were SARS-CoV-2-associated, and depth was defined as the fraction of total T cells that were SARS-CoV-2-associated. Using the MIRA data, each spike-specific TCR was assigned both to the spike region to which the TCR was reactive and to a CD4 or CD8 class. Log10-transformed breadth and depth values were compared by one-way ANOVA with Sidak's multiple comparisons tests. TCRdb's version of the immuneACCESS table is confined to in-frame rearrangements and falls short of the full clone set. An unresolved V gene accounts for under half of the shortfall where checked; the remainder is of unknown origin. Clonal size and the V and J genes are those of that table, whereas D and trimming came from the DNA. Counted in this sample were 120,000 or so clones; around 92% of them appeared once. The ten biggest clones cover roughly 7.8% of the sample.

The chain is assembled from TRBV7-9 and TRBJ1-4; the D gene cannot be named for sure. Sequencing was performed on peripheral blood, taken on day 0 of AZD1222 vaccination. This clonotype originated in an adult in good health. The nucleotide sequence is TGTGCCAGCAGCTTAGAAGAACGGCTGTTTTTT. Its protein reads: CASSLEERLFF.